These 8 T cell receptor beta chains came from one sample sequenced in a study of T cell repertoires in cytomegalovirus infection. TCRdb ran MiXCR on the reads and lists one entry per CDR3 protein. The repertoire holds nearly 650,000 distinct CDR3 sequences, with 24% as singletons. Sequenced input: CD8+ T cells from PBMCs. The source of these receptors is a human donor in good health (CMV status not recorded). Some clones in this sample may be carry-over from other donors' samples.

This clonotype was detected only once. This may be a read error: a much more frequent sequence differs by one nucleotide. The chain has TRBV28 and TRBJ1-5, with D uncertain. Between the trimmed V and J ends, which lost 7 bases and 0 bases, there was a span of 10 bases. The CDR3 covers 14 residues. The germline V gene encodes CDR1 MDHEN and CDR2 SYDVKM. The CDR3 here is CASKRHHSNQPQHF. CDR3 bases: TGTGCCAGCAAGAGACACCATAGCAATCAGCCCCAGCATTTT.

This clonotype was seen a handful of times. The chain uses TRBV3-1 and TRBJ2-3; the D is unclear. CDR3 length: 15 amino acids. Germline V gene lookup returns CDR1 LGHDT and CDR2 YNNKEL (reference sequence). V was cut by 0 bases and J by 0 bases, with 7 bases left in between. As DNA, the CDR3 is TGTGCCAGCAGCCAAGATATCTCGAGCACAGATACGCAGTATTTT. This encodes CASSQDISSTDTQYF.

This clonotype was detected only a few times. The chain carries TRBV28 and TRBJ2-7; 11 nucleotides match TRBD1. Germline CDR1 MDHEN, CDR2 SYDVKM. Trimming cost V 6 bases and J 2 bases; bases outside gene matches: 6. This CDR3 is 15 amino acids long. CDR3 nucleotides: TGTGCCAGCAGCCTCGGGACAGGGGGAACCTACGAGCAGTACGTC. Its translation: CASSLGTGGTYEQYV.

The chain links TRBV5-6 to TRBJ1-5; a weak D match, TRBD1 (5 bases). Germline CDR1 SGHDT, CDR2 YYEEEE. V was cut by 6 bases and J by 3 bases, with 22 bases left in between. CDR3 length: 17 residues. The CDR3 DNA reads as TGTGCCAGCATCCTTTGGAGGTCAGGGCGGGTCAATCAGCCCCAGCATTTT. This sequence encodes CASILWRSGRVNQPQHF.

This clonotype has just a few counts. This rearrangement joins TRBV9 to TRBJ2-3, with TRBD2 as a possible D gene (5 bases). V gave up 0 bases and J gave up 0 bases, with 11 bases separating them. The CDR3 covers 16 residues. Germline V lookup: CDR1 SGDLS, CDR2 YYNGEE. In DNA form, the CDR3 reads TGTGCCAGCAGCGTAGACGAGGGATCTAGCACAGATACGCAGTATTTT. Its translation: CASSVDEGSSTDTQYF.

This clonotype was detected ten times or more. The chain recombines TRBV7-9 with TRBJ1-1; 7 positions match TRBD1. Germline CDR1 reads SEHNR; CDR2 reads FQNEAQ (reference sequence). The CDR3 totals 15 residues. V lost 5 bases, J lost 3 bases, and 9 bases stayed unmatched. This CDR3 reads CASSVVTGPYTEAFF. DNA of the CDR3: TGTGCCAGCAGCGTTGTGACAGGGCCGTACACTGAAGCTTTCTTT.

This clonotype occurred a few times. The genes are TRBV29-1 and TRBJ1-1, with TRBD1 identical over 9 bases. V lost 8 bases to trimming and J lost 4 bases; unmatched junction nucleotides: 5. Germline values: CDR1 SQVTM, CDR2 ANQGSEA. The CDR3 runs to 12 residues. The CDR3, as DNA: TGCAGCATCCACAGGGGGCGCACTGAAGCTTTCTTT. It encodes CSIHRGRTEAFF.

On this clonotype: One end of the junction varies from germline; a read error may be responsible. The gene calls are TRBV10-3 and TRBJ2-2, with a weak D call TRBD1 (6 bases). Per germline, CDR1 ENHRY and CDR2 SYGVKD. The CDR3 runs to 21 residues. CDR3 sequence (DNA): TGTGTCATCGACTCCGGAACCCCAGGGGCGCTACACCATGCGAACACCGGGGAGCTGTTTTTT. It is translated as CVIDSGTPGALHHANTGELFF.